This T cell receptor beta chain was retrieved from a study of CXCR3-negative and CXCR3-positive naive CD8 T cells. The study made its TRB cDNA libraries by 5' RACE, adding UMI labels. TCRdb re-called the 5' RACE reads and gives one entry per CDR3 protein, without DNA. This table lists 100,000 to 150,000 distinct CDR3 sequences. Per the germline V gene, CDR1 is MGHRA and CDR2 is YSYEKL. CDR3 size: 19 residues. At about 310,000 cells each, triplicate sorts were carried out for each CD8+ T cell subset. The sample consisted of naive CXCR3- CD8+ T cells from blood. Subset in this sample: CD45RO-CCR7+CD27+CD95- naive CD8+ T cells lacking CXCR3 (TNR3-). J is TRBJ2-7 and V is TRBV4-1; absent DNA, TCRdb's TRBD1 call cannot be checked. This clonotype was sampled from a human donor in good health. Some clones in this sample may be carry-over from other donors' samples. CDR3 loop: CASSHLKGQGAVGSYEQYF.